This T cell receptor beta chain was profiled in a study of human T cells and chemical hapten exposure. The overall study: TCR yields per sample varied, mainly owing to small pooled library volume differences. Findings and limits, study-wide: Those TCRs sitting above 1 in 1000 frequency stayed the same with DPC sensitization.

The CDR3 is 18 amino acids. Germline V gene data show CDR1 as MDHEN and CDR2 as SYDVKM. V lost 3 bases, J lost 1 base, and 12 bases stayed unmatched. There are many counts of this clonotype. What it recognizes is unknown. TCRdb passed the RACE reads through MiXCR, listing each CDR3 protein once. The sample lists almost 40,000 distinct CDR3 sequences; about 7.4% were seen once. Time point given: pre-sensitization, week 0. Treatment denoted: therapeutic diphenylcyclopropenone sensitization with weekly scalp DPC. Those who donated were patients with alopecia, 18 to 70 years of age, and suitable for DPC. Unfractionated whole blood was the source of the extracted total RNA.

The material was whole blood, obtained in connection with sensitization to the hapten diphenylcyclopropenone (DPC). The chain carries TRBV28 and TRBJ1-5; 7 positions agree with TRBD1. The receptor comes from a woman aged 45-65 years with alopecia areata. Some clones in this sample may be carry-over from other donors' samples. CDR3 bases: TGTGCCAGCAGTTTGACACAGGGGCCCTGGGGGAGCAATCAGCCCCAGCATTTT. It specifies CASSLTQGPWGSNQPQHF.